This entry lists 25 T cell receptor beta chains sequenced from one sample in a study of blood T cell repertoires in COVID-19. Sequencing used immunoSEQ multiplex PCR; TCRdb keeps in-frame clones, though not all of them. Of approximately 350,000 clones in the sample, over 80% were seen once. Sequencing used PBMCs or T cells enriched from blood (not recorded which). Receptor source: a woman between 45 and 60 years old who had recovered from COVID-19.

J is TRBJ1-4 and V is TRBV11-2; D is unclear. This CDR3 is built from 13 residues. CDR1 SGHAT and CDR2 FQNNGV come from the germline V gene. V was clipped by 5 bases and J by 4 bases, with 8 bases between them. The CDR3 sequence is CASSPFFNEKLFF. The CDR3 DNA is TGTGCCAGCAGCCCCTTCTTTAATGAAAAACTGTTTTTT.

The chain has TRBV6-6 and TRBJ1-3, with 8 bases aligning to TRBD1. The length of the CDR3 is 14 residues. Germline trimming cut 8 bases from V and 2 bases from J; bases unmatched to any gene: 5. Looked up from germline, CDR1 is MNHNY and CDR2 is SVGAGI (reference sequence). CDR3 nucleotide sequence: TGTGCCAGCGGAACACAGGGGGCTGGAAACACCATATATTTT. Translated: CASGTQGAGNTIYF.

The chain uses TRBV11-3 and TRBJ2-2; no firm D call. V was shortened by 2 bases and J by 0 bases, with 7 bases between the two germline ends. CDR1 SGHNT and CDR2 YENEEA come from the germline V gene. This CDR3 is built from 15 residues. The CDR3 DNA sequence: TGTGCCAGCAGCTTAATGCAGGCGAACACCGGGGAGCTGTTTTTT. Its translation is CASSLMQANTGELFF.

The chain is built from TRBV14 and TRBJ1-2; D gene ambiguous. This CDR3 spans 14 amino acids. The V end was cut by 0 bases, the J end by 11 bases, with 16 bases between. Germline V gene data show CDR1 as SGHDN and CDR2 as FVKESK. CDR3 in DNA: TGTGCCAGCAGCCAAGATACGAGAGGGTTCGGTTACACCTTC. Protein sequence: CASSQDTRGFGYTF.

This rearrangement joins TRBV6-1 to TRBJ1-6; tentatively, D is TRBD1 (5 bases). This CDR3 contains 13 residues. V was shortened by 3 bases and J by 10 bases, with 10 bases between the two germline ends. CDR1 and CDR2 (germline): MNHNS, SASEGT. CDR3 residues: CASSEWGSSPLHF. The CDR3 nucleotides are TGTGCCAGCAGTGAGTGGGGCAGCTCACCCCTCCACTTT.

CDR3 protein: CASSAYGGGTEAFF. Here the CDR3 DNA reads TGTGCCAGCAGTGCCTACGGGGGAGGAACTGAAGCTTTCTTT. The V gene is TRBV25-1, the J gene TRBJ1-1; TRBD1 might be the D (5 bases). Germline-derived CDR1 and CDR2 are MGHDK and SYGVNS. The CDR3 totals 14 residues. The V gene lost 4 bases and the J gene lost 5 bases, with 14 bases spanning the gap.

This chain joins TRBV11-3 and TRBJ2-5; TRBD1 aligns across 7 bases. V lost 5 bases and J lost 1; bases outside the gene matches: 4. The CDR3 sequence is 14 residues long. Germline assignment: CDR1 SGHNT and CDR2 YENEEA. The CDR3 loop reads CASSQQGFQETQYF. The CDR3 region has the DNA TGTGCCAGCAGCCAACAGGGGTTCCAAGAGACCCAGTACTTC. Using reference TRBV11-3 and TRBJ2-5 for the parts outside the CDR3, the full variable domain is EAGVVQSPRYKIIEKKQPVAFWCNPISGHNTLYWYLQNLGQGPELLIRYENEEAVDDSQLPKDRFSAERLKGVDSTLKIQPAELGDSAVYLCASSQQGFQETQYFGPGTRLLVL.

Concerning this clone: Within the sample, other DNA sequences also encode this same CDR3. This chain connects TRBV30 to TRBJ1-5; weak D call: TRBD1 (5 bases). V dropped 1 base and J dropped 4 bases, with 5 bases sitting between them. The germline gives CDR1 GTSNPN, CDR2 SVGIG (reference sequence). This CDR3 spans 12 amino acids. The CDR3 region has the DNA TGTGCCTGGAGTGCAGGGAATCAGCCCCAGCATTTT. This codes for CAWSAGNQPQHF.

This clone has just a few counts. The chain carries TRBV13 and TRBJ1-4, with D tentatively TRBD1 (5 bases). The CDR3 consists of 16 residues. Trimming took off 2 bases at V and 7 bases at J, with 17 bases between the two ends. Germline CDR1 is PRHDT and CDR2 is FYEKMQ (reference sequence). Written as DNA, the CDR3 is TGTGCCAGCAGCTTATGGGTGCGGGGGACGGTTGAAAAACTGTTTTTT. Translation gives CASSLWVRGTVEKLFF.

The genes are TRBV6-1 and TRBJ1-1, with 7 nucleotides matching TRBD1. Trimming cost V 1 base and J 6 bases; bases outside gene matches: 5. There are 14 residues in the CDR3. The germline V gene has CDR1 MNHNS and CDR2 SASEGT. CDR3 region: CASSEVQGPAEAFF. The CDR3 nucleotides are TGTGCCAGCAGTGAAGTACAGGGGCCGGCTGAAGCTTTCTTT.

The chain employs TRBV7-9 and TRBJ1-1; 9 nucleotides match TRBD1. V was pared by 5 bases and J by 5 bases, with 9 bases of the junction left unmatched. This CDR3 is built from 15 residues. Germline V gene data show CDR1 as SEHNR and CDR2 as FQNEAQ (reference sequence). This chain's CDR3 is CASSLGNRGRTEAFF. The CDR3, as DNA: TGTGCCAGCAGCCTCGGGAACAGGGGGCGGACTGAAGCTTTCTTT. Together with reference TRBV7-9 and TRBJ1-1, the CDR3 gives the full variable domain: DTGVSQNPRHKITKRGQNVTFRCDPISEHNRLYWYRQTLGQGPEFLTYFQNEAQLEKSRLLSDRFSAERPKGSFSTLEIQRTEQGDSAMYLCASSLGNRGRTEAFFGQGTRLTVV.

The table lists this clone with many counts. The chain links TRBV5-5 to TRBJ2-5; D remains ambiguous. Per the germline V gene, CDR1 is SGHKS and CDR2 is YYEKEE (reference sequence). The CDR3 covers 14 residues. The V end lost 0 bases, the J end lost 5 bases, and 11 bases lay between the germline ends. CDR3 loop: CASSLEQSGETQYF. CDR3 in DNA: TGTGCCAGCAGCTTGGAGCAATCAGGCGAGACCCAGTACTTC. Using reference TRBV5-5 and TRBJ2-5 for the parts outside the CDR3, the full variable domain is DAGVTQSPTHLIKTRGQQVTLRCSPISGHKSVSWYQQVLGQGPQFIFQYYEKEERGRGNFPDRFSARQFPNYSSELNVNALLLGDSALYLCASSLEQSGETQYFGPGTRLLVL.

V usage is TRBV9 and J usage is TRBJ1-2; TRBD1 matches at 7 bases. In germline, CDR1 is SGDLS, CDR2 YYNGEE. There are 13 residues in the CDR3. V trimming: 3 bases; J trimming: 2 bases; junction bases outside the gene matches: 1. The CDR3 DNA is TGTGCCAGCAGCGAGGGACAGAACTATGGCTACACCTTC. Residues: CASSEGQNYGYTF.

Notes on this clone: One junction end does not reproduce the germline sequence, and a read error may be involved. The chain employs TRBV29-1 and TRBJ1-1, with D unclear. The CDR3 length is 12 residues. The germline V gene encodes CDR1 SQVTM and CDR2 ANQGSEA. The CDR3 DNA reads as TGCAGCGTGGAAGAACAGAACACTGAAGCTTTCTTT. It yields the protein CSVEEQNTEAFF.

V and J are TRBV18 and TRBJ1-5; D unresolved. This CDR3 contains 15 residues. Trimming stripped 3 bases from V and 3 bases from J, with 12 bases between. From germline, CDR1 is KGHSH and CDR2 LQKENI. The CDR3 region is CASSPPGRDNQPQHF. CDR3 nucleotide sequence: TGTGCCAGCTCACCTCCCGGGCGGGACAATCAGCCCCAGCATTTT. Complete variable domain (other parts from reference TRBV18 and TRBJ1-5): NAGVMQNPRHLVRRRGQEARLRCSPMKGHSHVYWYRQLPEEGLKFMVYLQKENIIDESGMPKERFSAEFPKEGPSILRIQQVVRGDSAAYFCASSPPGRDNQPQHFGDGTRLSIL.

V usage is TRBV7-2 and J usage is TRBJ2-1; possibly TRBD1 for D (5 bases). The V end was cut by 6 bases, the J end by 5 bases, with 11 bases between. The V gene's germline CDR1 is SGHTA and CDR2 FQGNSA. This CDR3 is 13 amino acids long. CDR3 amino acids: CASRPDRHNEQFF. CDR3 in DNA: TGTGCCAGCAGACCAGACAGACACAATGAGCAGTTCTTC.

The chain is built from TRBV5-4 and TRBJ2-5; 9 bases are a match to TRBD1. The CDR3 is 14 amino acids. V gave up 5 bases and J gave up 4 bases; unmatched junction bases: 6. Germline CDR1 is SGHNT and CDR2 is YYREEE (reference sequence). The CDR3 reads CASSKGDRAETQYF. Here the CDR3 DNA reads TGTGCCAGCAGTAAGGGGGACAGGGCAGAGACCCAGTACTTC.

The chain recombines TRBV21-1 with TRBJ1-2; the table's D call, TRBD1, has no DNA check behind it. TRBV21-1 is a listed pseudogene. The CDR3 contains 14 residues. Here the CDR3 reads CASSNFQKNYGYTF. The CDR3, as DNA: TGTGCCAGCAGCAATTTTCAGAAAAACTATGGCTACACCTTC.

The table lists this clone with a few counts. The chain has TRBV30 and TRBJ1-6, with D possibly matching TRBD1 (5 bases). In germline, CDR1 is GTSNPN, CDR2 SVGIG (reference sequence). V shed 3 bases and J shed 6 bases, with 12 bases lying between them. This CDR3 region has 14 residues. The CDR3 reads CAWSIGHSNSPLHF. The CDR3 nucleotides are TGTGCCTGGAGCATCGGACATAGTAATTCACCCCTCCACTTT.

This chain uses TRBV19 with TRBJ1-1; D is unclear. The CDR3 runs to 18 residues. Trimming pared 6 bases from V and 0 bases from J, leaving 23 bases between. Germline loops: CDR1 LNHDA, CDR2 SQIVND (reference sequence). The CDR3 is CASRLTTPGRPMNTEAFF. In nucleotides, the CDR3 is TGTGCCAGTAGGCTGACTACTCCCGGGCGACCCATGAACACTGAAGCTTTCTTT.

The CDR3 DNA is TGCGCCAGCAGCTCGGGGGGTGAGTACGAGCAGTACTTC. Translation gives CASSSGGEYEQYF. V and J are TRBV5-1 and TRBJ2-7; 7 bases agree with TRBD2. The CDR3 sequence is 13 residues long. Germline loops: CDR1 SGHRS, CDR2 YFSETQ. The J segment lost 4 bases and the V segment lost 3 bases, leaving 4 bases of the junction unmatched.

The rearrangement joins TRBV6-5 to TRBJ1-1, with D maybe TRBD1 (6 bases). V was trimmed by 7 bases and J by 7 bases, leaving 13 bases between them. The CDR3 is 12 amino acids. Germline V lookup: CDR1 MNHEY, CDR2 SVGAGI. Written as DNA, the CDR3 is TGTGCCAGCACTTTCCGAGGGGGTGAAGCTTTCTTT. This encodes CASTFRGGEAFF.

The chain couples TRBV19 to TRBJ2-2; 11 bases line up with TRBD1. Germline V gene lookup returns CDR1 LNHDA and CDR2 SQIVND (reference sequence). The CDR3 consists of 17 residues. Unmatched junction bases numbered 11, after V lost 7 bases and J lost 4 bases. The CDR3 DNA sequence: TGTGCCAGTATAGGACAGGGGGCTCTTCGTGGCACCGGGGAGCTGTTTTTT. Its translation: CASIGQGALRGTGELFF. Filled out from reference TRBV19 and TRBJ2-2, the complete variable domain reads DGGITQSPKYLFRKEGQNVTLSCEQNLNHDAMYWYRQDPGQGLRLIYYSQIVNDFQKGDIAEGYSVSREKKESFPLTVTSAQKNPTAFYLCASIGQGALRGTGELFFGEGSRLTVL.

In this sample, this clone turned up a few times. This chain uses TRBV10-3 with TRBJ1-2; D unresolved. V lost 8 bases and J lost 0, with 19 bases in between. CDR3 length: 16 amino acids. Germline CDR1 is ENHRY and CDR2 is SYGVKD. The CDR3 sequence is CAIGYQTLSPNYGYTF. As DNA, the CDR3 is TGTGCCATCGGGTATCAGACATTAAGTCCTAACTATGGCTACACCTTC.

The rearrangement uses TRBV6-2 or TRBV6-3 and TRBJ1-2; D perhaps matches TRBD1 (6 bases). Deletions cut 6 bases from V and 1 base from J, with 18 bases between. From germline, CDR1 is MNHEY and CDR2 SVGEGT. This CDR3 comprises 16 residues. CDR3 DNA: TGTGCCAGCAGCCACCTGGGCGGGGGCCTTAACTATGGCTACACCTTC. Encoded protein: CASSHLGGGLNYGYTF.